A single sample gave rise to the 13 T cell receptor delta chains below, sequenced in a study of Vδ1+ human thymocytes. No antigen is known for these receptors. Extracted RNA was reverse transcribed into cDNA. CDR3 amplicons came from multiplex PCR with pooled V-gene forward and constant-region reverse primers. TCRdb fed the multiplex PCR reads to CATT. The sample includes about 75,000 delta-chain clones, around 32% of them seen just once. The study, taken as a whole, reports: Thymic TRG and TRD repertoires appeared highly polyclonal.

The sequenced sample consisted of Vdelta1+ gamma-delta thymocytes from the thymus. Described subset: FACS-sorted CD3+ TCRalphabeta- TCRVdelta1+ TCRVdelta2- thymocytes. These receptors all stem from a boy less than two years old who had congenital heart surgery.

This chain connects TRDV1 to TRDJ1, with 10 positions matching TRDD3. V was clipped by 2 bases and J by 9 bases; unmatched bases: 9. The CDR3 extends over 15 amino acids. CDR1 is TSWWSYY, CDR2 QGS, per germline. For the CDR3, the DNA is TGTGCTCTTGGGGAAGAATACTGGGGGATTAGTGAACTCATCTTT. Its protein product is CALGEEYWGISELIF.

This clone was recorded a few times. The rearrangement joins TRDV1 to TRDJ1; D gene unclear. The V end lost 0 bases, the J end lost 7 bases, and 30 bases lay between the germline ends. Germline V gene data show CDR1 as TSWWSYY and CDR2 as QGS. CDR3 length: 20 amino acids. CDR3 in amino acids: CALGELLSPTHRRTTGKLIF. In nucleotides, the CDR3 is TGTGCTCTTGGGGAACTCTTATCGCCCACCCACCGACGGACCACGGGTAAACTCATCTTT.

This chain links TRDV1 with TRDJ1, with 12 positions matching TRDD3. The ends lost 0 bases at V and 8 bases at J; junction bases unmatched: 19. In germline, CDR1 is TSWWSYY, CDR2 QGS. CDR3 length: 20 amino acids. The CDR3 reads CALGELLPHRTGGYKRKLIF. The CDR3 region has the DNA TGTGCTCTTGGGGAACTGCTCCCTCACCGTACTGGGGGATACAAAAGGAAACTCATCTTT.

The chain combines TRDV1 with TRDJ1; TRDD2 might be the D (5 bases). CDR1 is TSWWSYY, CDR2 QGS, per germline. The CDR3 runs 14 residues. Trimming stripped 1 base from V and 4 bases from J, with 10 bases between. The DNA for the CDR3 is TGTGCTCTTGGGGAACCCCTACTTGGCGATAAACTCATCTTT. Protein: CALGEPLLGDKLIF.

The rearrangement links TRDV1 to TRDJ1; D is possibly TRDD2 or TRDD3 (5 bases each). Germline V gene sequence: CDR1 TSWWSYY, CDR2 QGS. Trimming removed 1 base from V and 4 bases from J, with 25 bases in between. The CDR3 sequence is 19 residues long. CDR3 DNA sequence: TGTGCTCTTGGGGAACCTACCTACGAGAGGGGGTTACGTGGCGATAAACTCATCTTT. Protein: CALGEPTYERGLRGDKLIF.

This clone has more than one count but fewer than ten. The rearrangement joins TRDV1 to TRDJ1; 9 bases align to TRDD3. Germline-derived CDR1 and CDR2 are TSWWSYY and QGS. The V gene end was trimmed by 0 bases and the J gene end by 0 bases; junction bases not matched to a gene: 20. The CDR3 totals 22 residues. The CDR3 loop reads CALGELFTLGGIPLTYTDKLIF. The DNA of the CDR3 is TGTGCTCTTGGGGAACTCTTTACACTTGGGGGGATACCCCTCACCTACACCGATAAACTCATCTTT.

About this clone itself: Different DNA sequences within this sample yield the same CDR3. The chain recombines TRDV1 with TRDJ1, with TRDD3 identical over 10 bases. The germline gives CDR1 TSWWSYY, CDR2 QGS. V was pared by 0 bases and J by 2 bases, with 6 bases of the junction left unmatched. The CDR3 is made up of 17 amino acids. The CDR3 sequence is CALGELVSLGDTDKLIF. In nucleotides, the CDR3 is TGTGCTCTTGGGGAACTCGTGTCACTGGGGGATACCGATAAACTCATCTTT.

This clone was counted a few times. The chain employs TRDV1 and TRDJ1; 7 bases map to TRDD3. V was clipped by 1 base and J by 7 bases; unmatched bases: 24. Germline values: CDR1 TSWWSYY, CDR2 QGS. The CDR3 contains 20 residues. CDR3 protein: CALGEPGQGPYILGKGKLIF. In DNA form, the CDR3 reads TGTGCTCTTGGGGAACCAGGACAGGGCCCGTACATACTGGGGAAAGGTAAACTCATCTTT.

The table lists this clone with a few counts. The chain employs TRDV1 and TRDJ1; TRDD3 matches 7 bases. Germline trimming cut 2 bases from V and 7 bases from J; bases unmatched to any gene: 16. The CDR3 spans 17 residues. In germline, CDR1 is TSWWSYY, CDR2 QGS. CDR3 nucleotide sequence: TGTGCTCTTGGGGAATACTCCGGATACGCGTACCCTTTTAAACTCATCTTT. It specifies CALGEYSGYAYPFKLIF.

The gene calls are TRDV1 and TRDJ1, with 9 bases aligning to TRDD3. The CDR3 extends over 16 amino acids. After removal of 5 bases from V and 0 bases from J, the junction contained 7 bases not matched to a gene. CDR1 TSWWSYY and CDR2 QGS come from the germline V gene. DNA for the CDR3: TGTGCTCTTGGGAACAACCTGGGGGATTACACCGATAAACTCATCTTT. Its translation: CALGNNLGDYTDKLIF.

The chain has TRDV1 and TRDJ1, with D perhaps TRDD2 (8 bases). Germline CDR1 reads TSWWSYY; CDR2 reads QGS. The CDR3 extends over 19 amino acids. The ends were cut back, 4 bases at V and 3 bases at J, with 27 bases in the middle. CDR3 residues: CALGALAFLGLLGPDKLIF. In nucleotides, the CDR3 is TGTGCTCTTGGGGCGCTGGCCTTCCTAGGGTTACTGGGGCCCGATAAACTCATCTTT.

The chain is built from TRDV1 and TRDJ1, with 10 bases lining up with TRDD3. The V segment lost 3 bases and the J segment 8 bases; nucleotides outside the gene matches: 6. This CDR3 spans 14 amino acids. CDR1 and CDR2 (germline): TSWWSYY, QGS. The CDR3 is CALGDFGGYSKLIF. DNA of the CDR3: TGTGCTCTTGGGGACTTTGGGGGATACTCCAAACTCATCTTT.

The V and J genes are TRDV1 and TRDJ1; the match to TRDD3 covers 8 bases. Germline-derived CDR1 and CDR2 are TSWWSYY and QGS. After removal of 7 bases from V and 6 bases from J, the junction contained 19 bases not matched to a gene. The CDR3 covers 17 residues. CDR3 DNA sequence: TGTGCTCTTGCGATAATCGGATCTGGGGGAACCATCAATAAACTCATCTTT. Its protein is CALAIIGSGGTINKLIF.